This TCR beta chain was documented in a study of T-cell reconstitution after alpha-beta-depleted transplantation in children. Overall study findings and caveats: T-cell counts and diversity at one year following transplant were attributed mainly to newly produced T cells. After transplant, high TCRbeta diversity at day 60 in some patients arose from surviving recipient T cells and thymic progenitors. Roughly two months post-transplant, alpha-beta T cells reportedly originated from several hundred graft clones that had expanded.

The library targeted TCRbeta and was prepared with unique molecular identifiers. MiXCR, applied by TCRdb to the PCR reads, yields one record per CDR3 protein. The sample consists of 450,000 to 700,000 distinct CDR3 sequences, more than 20% of them appearing once. As regards this clonotype: Its antigen is unidentified.

V was trimmed by 4 bases and J by 0 bases, leaving 10 bases between them. The germline V gene has CDR1 SGHRS and CDR2 YFSETQ. The CDR3 consists of 14 residues. The chain links TRBV5-1 to TRBJ1-1, with unresolved D. The sample consisted of PBMCs, taken before TCRalphabeta/CD19-depleted stem cell transplant. The TCR sequence derives from a boy under two years old with Wiskott-Aldrich syndrome, due to receive a stem cell transplant. CDR3 DNA sequence: TGCGCCAGCAGCCCCCGCGGGGTGAACACTGAAGCTTTCTTT. Its protein product is CASSPRGVNTEAFF. Drawing the rest from reference TRBV5-1 and TRBJ1-1, the complete variable domain is KAGVTQTPRYLIKTRGQQVTLSCSPISGHRSVSWYQQTPGQGLQFLFEYFSETQRNKGNFPGRFSGRQFSNSRSEMNVSTLELGDSALYLCASSPRGVNTEAFFGQGTRLTVV.